One T cell receptor beta chain is described in this entry. Its antigen is not known. CDR1 is MNHEY and CDR2 is SVGAGI in the germline V gene. The CDR3 is made up of 16 amino acids. The data derive from a study of T cells expressing NK-cell markers. The overall study: It was sorted CD3+CD56+NKG2C+, CD3+CD56+NKG2C- and CD3+CD56-NKG2C+ T cells that supplied the TCR beta repertoires. Seven HCMV-seropositive donors and one seronegative donor made up the eight sequenced donors. Notes on the study in general: Four donors showed these clonotypes also leading the CD3+CD56-NKG2C+ fraction. The study left the HCMV specificity of expanded NKG2C+ T cell clones unresolved.

Reanalyzing the 5' RACE reads, TCRdb keeps one entry per CDR3 protein, without DNA. This table holds some 440,000 distinct CDR3 sequences. The chain uses TRBV6-5 and TRBJ1-1; the TCRdb D gene call, TRBD1, has no DNA to confirm it. The sample taken for sequencing was blood T cells: a sorted CD56 or NKG2C T cell subset, CD4+ or CD8+ T cells, or bulk PBMC T cells (not recorded which). The receptor was derived from a woman in her 50s in good health. The CDR3 here is CASSFMGGQGNTEAFF.